Below, 18 T cell receptor beta chains from the same sample are listed, as sequenced in a study of shared clonotypes between healthy human individuals. The data were produced by immunoSEQ multiplex PCR, yet TCRdb's version contains in-frame clones alone and is incomplete. There are some 2 million clones in the sample; 95% occur only once, and approximately 0.13% lies in the top ten. Input material: naive CD4+ T cells sorted from blood. The subset here: CD45RA+ positively selected. These receptor sequences come from a man younger than 35 in good health.

The gene calls are TRBV2 and TRBJ2-7; TRBD2 might be the D (6 bases). CDR3 length: 13 residues. Germline V gene data show CDR1 as SNHLY and CDR2 as FYNNEI. V lost 7 bases and J lost 2, with 12 bases in between. The CDR3 reads CASKLAGPYEQYF. CDR3 in DNA: TGTGCCAGCAAACTTGCGGGGCCCTACGAGCAGTACTTC. Variable domain in full (rest from reference TRBV2 and TRBJ2-7): EPEVTQTPSHQVTQMGQEVILRCVPISNHLYFYWYRQILGQKVEFLVSFYNNEISEKSEIFDDQFSVERPDGSNFTLKIRSTKLEDSAMYFCASKLAGPYEQYFGPGTRLTVT.

About this clone itself: Other DNA sequences in the sample encode the same CDR3. The chain uses TRBV7-2 and TRBJ1-1; tentative D call: TRBD1 (5 bases). The germline V gene encodes CDR1 SGHTA and CDR2 FQGNSA. The V end lost 3 bases, the J end lost 5 bases, and 10 bases lay between the germline ends. The CDR3 runs to 13 residues. CDR3 coding DNA: TGTGCCAGCAGCTTCCAGGGAAGTACTGAAGCTTTCTTT. This encodes CASSFQGSTEAFF. Variable domain in full (rest from reference TRBV7-2 and TRBJ1-1): GAGVSQSPSNKVTEKGKDVELRCDPISGHTALYWYRQSLGQGLEFLIYFQGNSAPDKSGLPSDRFSAERTGGSVSTLTIQRTQQEDSAVYLCASSFQGSTEAFFGQGTRLTVV.

The V and J genes are TRBV30 and TRBJ1-3, with D uncertain. The CDR3 extends over 15 amino acids. From germline, CDR1 is GTSNPN and CDR2 SVGIG (reference sequence). Trimming took off 0 bases at V and 1 base at J, with 10 bases between the two ends. CDR3 in amino acids: CAWSVGGISGNTIYF. The CDR3 DNA follows: TGTGCCTGGAGTGTTGGAGGGATTTCTGGAAACACCATATATTTT.

The chain recombines TRBV5-8 with TRBJ2-2; D may be TRBD1 (6 bases). With 6 bases removed from V and 4 bases from J, the gap between germline ends came to 10 bases. The CDR3 contains 13 residues. Germline assignment: CDR1 SGHTS and CDR2 YDEGEE. Written as DNA, the CDR3 is TGTGCCAGCAATATACAGGGCACCGGGGAGCTGTTTTTT. This translates into CASNIQGTGELFF.

The chain employs TRBV5-6 and TRBJ1-1; D is ambiguous. Per the germline V gene, CDR1 is SGHDT and CDR2 is YYEEEE. The CDR3 runs 16 residues. V was cut by 0 bases and J by 0 bases, with 12 bases left in between. The DNA of the CDR3 is TGTGCCAGCAGCTTGGCCGGGAGGGCTCTGAACACTGAAGCTTTCTTT. Protein sequence: CASSLAGRALNTEAFF.

The V call is TRBV19, the J call TRBJ2-1, with TRBD2 matching over 8 bases. Germline CDR1 reads LNHDA; CDR2 reads SQIVND (reference sequence). The CDR3 consists of 20 residues. The J segment lost 0 bases and the V segment lost 5 bases, leaving 18 bases of the junction unmatched. This chain's CDR3 is CASSSDGASGPGSSYNEQFF. CDR3 in DNA: TGTGCCAGTAGTTCGGACGGGGCTAGCGGGCCCGGGAGCTCCTACAATGAGCAGTTCTTC.

The chain carries TRBV6-4 and TRBJ1-5, with a weak D call TRBD1 (5 bases). V gave up 3 bases and J gave up 6 bases, with 9 bases separating them. This CDR3 comprises 13 residues. CDR1 and CDR2 from the germline V gene are MRHNA and SNTAGT. As DNA, the CDR3 is TGTGCCAGCAGTGAGCAGGGAGGTCAGCCCCAGCATTTT. Translating gives CASSEQGGQPQHF.

This clone was seen a single time. J is TRBJ2-1 and V is TRBV20-1, with D tentatively TRBD2 (6 bases). Germline V gene lookup returns CDR1 DFQATT and CDR2 SNEGSKA (reference sequence). V shed 6 bases and J shed 9 bases, with 12 bases lying between them. The CDR3 runs 11 residues. CDR3 DNA sequence: TGCAGTGCGCGACCGGGAGCTGAGCAGTTCTTC. Translating gives CSARPGAEQFF.

The chain uses TRBV18 and TRBJ2-7; 7 bases fit TRBD1. Per germline, CDR1 KGHSH and CDR2 LQKENI. The CDR3 has 13 residues. Unmatched junction bases numbered 1, after V lost 0 bases and J lost 5 bases. In DNA form, the CDR3 reads TGTGCCAGCTCACCACCAGGGACAGACGAGCAGTACTTC. Amino acid sequence: CASSPPGTDEQYF.

This clone was counted a few times. The CDR3 spells CASSQGGGLNTEAFF. DNA of the CDR3: TGTGCCAGCTCACAGGGCGGTGGGCTGAACACTGAAGCTTTCTTT. This sequence joins TRBV18 and TRBJ1-1; D gene uncertain. The ends were cut back, 4 bases at V and 0 bases at J, with 12 bases in the middle. Germline values: CDR1 KGHSH, CDR2 LQKENI. CDR3 length equals 15 residues.

The V call is TRBV29-1, the J call TRBJ1-1, with 11 positions matching TRBD1. J gave up 4 bases and V 4 bases, and 8 bases lay outside the gene matches. The CDR3 covers 15 residues. In germline, CDR1 is SQVTM, CDR2 ANQGSEA. CDR3 sequence reads: CSVAKTDRGPTEAFF. The CDR3 nucleotides read TGCAGCGTTGCGAAAACGGACAGGGGGCCCACTGAAGCTTTCTTT.

Concerning this clone itself: It differs at one base from a far larger clone, so likely a read error. The gene calls are TRBV30 and TRBJ1-1; D is unclear. This CDR3 has 11 amino acids. Germline CDR1 is GTSNPN and CDR2 is SVGIG (reference sequence). CDR3 DNA sequence: TGTGCCCGGAGCGTAAACACTGAAGCTTTCTTT. Its translation: CARSVNTEAFF.

The chain has TRBV30 and TRBJ1-2, with unresolved D. Germline V gene lookup returns CDR1 GTSNPN and CDR2 SVGIG (reference sequence). Trimming removed 2 bases from V and 4 bases from J, with 5 bases in between. The CDR3 extends over 11 amino acids. The CDR3 bases are TGTGCCTGGAGTCGTCTCTATGGCTACACCTTC. Amino acid sequence: CAWSRLYGYTF. The variable domain in full, with the rest retrieved from reference TRBV30 and TRBJ1-2, is SQTIHQWPATLVQPVGSPLSLECTVEGTSNPNLYWYRQAAGRGLQLLFYSVGIGQISSEVPQNLSASRPQDRQFILSSKKLLLSDSGFYLCAWSRLYGYTFGSGTRLTVV.

V usage is TRBV4-3 and J usage is TRBJ1-2; 9 nucleotides match TRBD1. CDR1 is LGHNA, CDR2 YSLEER, per germline. CDR3 size: 16 residues. J gave up 4 bases and V 1 base, and 7 bases lay outside the gene matches. The DNA of the CDR3 is TGCGCCAGCAGCCAAGGGCCGGGACAGGGAGGCTATGGCTACACCTTC. Its translation is CASSQGPGQGGYGYTF.

The chain has TRBV5-6 and TRBJ1-2; no clear D. The germline V gene has CDR1 SGHDT and CDR2 YYEEEE. Trimming took 1 base from V and 6 from J, leaving 13 bases between them. This CDR3 is 14 amino acids long. CDR3 bases: TGTGCCAGCAGCTTGCAGCCAGTTCGTCATGGCTACACCTTC. Translated, it gives CASSLQPVRHGYTF.

This chain uses TRBV19 with TRBJ2-3; no reliable D call. The CDR3 extends over 14 amino acids. Trimming took 2 bases from V and 2 from J, leaving 8 bases between them. Germline CDR1 LNHDA, CDR2 SQIVND (reference sequence). CDR3 DNA sequence: TGTGCCAGTAGTATACCCAGCTCCACAGATACGCAGTATTTT. Its protein product is CASSIPSSTDTQYF.

V usage is TRBV11-2 and J usage is TRBJ2-1, with 8 nucleotides matching TRBD2. The CDR3 totals 14 residues. Germline V CDR1 and CDR2: SGHAT, FQNNGV. V shed 4 bases, J shed 8 bases, and the junction held 7 bases outside the gene matches. The CDR3 DNA is TGTGCCAGCAGCTCCGGGACTAGGGATCATGAGCAGTTCTTC. This sequence encodes CASSSGTRDHEQFF.

Worth noting for this clone: Different DNA sequences within this sample yield the same CDR3. The chain carries TRBV7-2 and TRBJ2-5; D remains ambiguous. The CDR3 extends over 11 amino acids. Germline loops: CDR1 SGHTA, CDR2 FQGNSA. V lost 1 base to trimming and J lost 5 bases, with 2 bases between them. This CDR3 reads CASSLVETQYF. The CDR3, as DNA: TGTGCCAGCAGCTTAGTGGAGACCCAGTACTTC.